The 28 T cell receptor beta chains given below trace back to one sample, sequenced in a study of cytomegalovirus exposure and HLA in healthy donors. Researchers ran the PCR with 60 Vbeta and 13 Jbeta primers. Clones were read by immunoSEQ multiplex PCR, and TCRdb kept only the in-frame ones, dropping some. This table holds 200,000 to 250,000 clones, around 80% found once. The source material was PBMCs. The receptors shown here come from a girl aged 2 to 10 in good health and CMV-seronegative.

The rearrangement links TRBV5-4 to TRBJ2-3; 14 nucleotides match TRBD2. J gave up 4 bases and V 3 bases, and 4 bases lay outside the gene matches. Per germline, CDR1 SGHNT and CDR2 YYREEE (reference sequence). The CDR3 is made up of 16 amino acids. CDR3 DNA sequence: TGTGCCAGCAGCTGGGGACTAGCGGGAGTATCAGATACGCAGTATTTT. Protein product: CASSWGLAGVSDTQYF. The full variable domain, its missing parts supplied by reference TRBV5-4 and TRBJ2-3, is ETGVTQSPTHLIKTRGQQVTLRCSSQSGHNTVSWYQQALGQGPQFIFQYYREEENGRGNFPPRFSGLQFPNYSSELNVNALELDDSALYLCASSWGLAGVSDTQYFGPGTRLTVL.

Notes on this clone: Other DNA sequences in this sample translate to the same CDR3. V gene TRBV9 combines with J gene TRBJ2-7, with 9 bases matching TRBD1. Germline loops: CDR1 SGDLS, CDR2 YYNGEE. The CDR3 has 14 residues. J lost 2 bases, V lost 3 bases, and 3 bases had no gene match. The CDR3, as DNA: TGTGCCAGCAGCGCCGGGACAGGGCCCTACGAGCAGTACTTC. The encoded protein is CASSAGTGPYEQYF.

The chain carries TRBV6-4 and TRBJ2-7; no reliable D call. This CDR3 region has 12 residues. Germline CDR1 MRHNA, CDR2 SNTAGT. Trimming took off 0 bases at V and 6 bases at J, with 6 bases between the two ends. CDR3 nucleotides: TGTGCCAGCAGTGACTCCATTCCCGAGCAGTACTTC. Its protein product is CASSDSIPEQYF.

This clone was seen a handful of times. The chain's CDR3 is CASNFLQSTEAFF. In DNA form, the CDR3 reads TGTGCCAGCAACTTCCTTCAGTCCACTGAAGCTTTCTTT. This chain joins TRBV5-6 and TRBJ1-1; no definite D call. The germline V gene encodes CDR1 SGHDT and CDR2 YYEEEE. Deletions cut 6 bases from V and 4 bases from J, with 13 bases between. This CDR3 is 13 amino acids long.

The CDR3 protein is CASSLLGPDYTEAFF. For the CDR3, the DNA is TGTGCCAGCAGCTTATTGGGGCCTGACTACACTGAAGCTTTCTTT. The chain combines TRBV7-9 with TRBJ1-1; TRBD1 is a possible D gene (5 bases). The CDR3 runs to 15 residues. Trimming pared 2 bases from V and 3 bases from J, leaving 13 bases between. The germline gives CDR1 SEHNR, CDR2 FQNEAQ (reference sequence).

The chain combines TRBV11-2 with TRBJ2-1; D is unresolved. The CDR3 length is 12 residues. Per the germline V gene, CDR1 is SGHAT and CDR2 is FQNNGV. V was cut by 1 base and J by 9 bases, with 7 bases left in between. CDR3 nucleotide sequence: TGTGCCAGCAGCTTAGCAGCGCTTGAGCAGTTCTTC. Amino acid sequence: CASSLAALEQFF.

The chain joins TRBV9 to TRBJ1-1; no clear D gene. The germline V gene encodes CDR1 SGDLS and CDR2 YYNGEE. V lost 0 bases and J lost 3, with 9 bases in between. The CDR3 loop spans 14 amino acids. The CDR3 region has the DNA TGTGCCAGCAGCGTAGGAGGGAGGGACACTGAAGCTTTCTTT. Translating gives CASSVGGRDTEAFF.

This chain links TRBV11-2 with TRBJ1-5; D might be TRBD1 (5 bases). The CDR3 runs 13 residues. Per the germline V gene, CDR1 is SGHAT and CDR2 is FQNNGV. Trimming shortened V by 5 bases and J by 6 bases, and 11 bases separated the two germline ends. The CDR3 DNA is TGTGCCAGCAGCCAGGGAGGAGGTCAGCCCCAGCATTTT. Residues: CASSQGGGQPQHF.

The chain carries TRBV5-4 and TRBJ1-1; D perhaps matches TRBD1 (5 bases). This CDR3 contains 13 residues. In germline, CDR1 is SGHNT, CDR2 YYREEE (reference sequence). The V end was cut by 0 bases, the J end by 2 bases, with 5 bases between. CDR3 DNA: TGTGCCAGCAGCTTGGGGGGCAACACTGAAGCTTTCTTT. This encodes CASSLGGNTEAFF.

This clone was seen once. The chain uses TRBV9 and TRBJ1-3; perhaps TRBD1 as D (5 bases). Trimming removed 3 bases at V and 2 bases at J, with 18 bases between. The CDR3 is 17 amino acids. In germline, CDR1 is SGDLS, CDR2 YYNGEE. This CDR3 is CASSAVVGGIAGNTIYF. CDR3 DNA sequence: TGTGCCAGCAGCGCTGTTGTGGGGGGGATAGCTGGAAACACCATATATTTT.

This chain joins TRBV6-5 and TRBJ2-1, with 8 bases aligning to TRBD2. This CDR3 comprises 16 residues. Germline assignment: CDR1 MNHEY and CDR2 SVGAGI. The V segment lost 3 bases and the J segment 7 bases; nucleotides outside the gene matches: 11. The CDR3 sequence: CASSYVPAGVINEQFF. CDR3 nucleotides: TGTGCCAGCAGTTATGTTCCAGCGGGAGTAATAAATGAGCAGTTCTTC.

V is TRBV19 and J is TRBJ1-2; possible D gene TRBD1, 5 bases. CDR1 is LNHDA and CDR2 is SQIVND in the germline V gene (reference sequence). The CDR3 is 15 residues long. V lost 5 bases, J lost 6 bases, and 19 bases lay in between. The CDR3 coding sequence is TGTGCCAGTAGTTCTGGGGTCAGGGTAATCCATGGCTACACCTTC. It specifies CASSSGVRVIHGYTF. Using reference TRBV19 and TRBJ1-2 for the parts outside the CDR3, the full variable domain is DGGITQSPKYLFRKEGQNVTLSCEQNLNHDAMYWYRQDPGQGLRLIYYSQIVNDFQKGDIAEGYSVSREKKESFPLTVTSAQKNPTAFYLCASSSGVRVIHGYTFGSGTRLTVV.

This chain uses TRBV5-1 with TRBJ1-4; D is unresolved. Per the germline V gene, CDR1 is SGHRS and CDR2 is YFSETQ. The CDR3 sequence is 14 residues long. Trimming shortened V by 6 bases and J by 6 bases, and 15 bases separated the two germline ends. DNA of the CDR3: TGCGCCAGCAAGCGGGAAGTTTACTATGAAAAACTGTTTTTT. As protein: CASKREVYYEKLFF.

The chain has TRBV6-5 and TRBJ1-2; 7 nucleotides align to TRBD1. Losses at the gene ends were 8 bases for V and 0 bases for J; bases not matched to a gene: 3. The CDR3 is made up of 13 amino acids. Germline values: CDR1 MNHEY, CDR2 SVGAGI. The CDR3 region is CASWQGANYGYTF. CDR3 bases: TGTGCCAGCTGGCAGGGGGCTAACTATGGCTACACCTTC.

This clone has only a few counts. The CDR3 nucleotides are TGTGCCAGCAGTGAGGGCCCCTACGAGCAGTACTTC. This sequence encodes CASSEGPYEQYF. The J gene is TRBJ2-5, the V gene TRBV2; no firm D call. The J call is in doubt because the DNA end fits TRBJ2-7 better. Germline CDR1 SNHLY, CDR2 FYNNEI. CDR3 size: 12 residues.

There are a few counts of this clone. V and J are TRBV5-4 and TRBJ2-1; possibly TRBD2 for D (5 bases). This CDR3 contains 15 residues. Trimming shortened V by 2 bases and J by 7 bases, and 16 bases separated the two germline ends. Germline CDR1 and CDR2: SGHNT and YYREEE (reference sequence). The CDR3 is CASSFGSRVANEQFF. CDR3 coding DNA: TGTGCCAGCAGCTTTGGGAGCCGGGTTGCGAATGAGCAGTTCTTC. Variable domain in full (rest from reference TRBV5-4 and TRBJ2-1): ETGVTQSPTHLIKTRGQQVTLRCSSQSGHNTVSWYQQALGQGPQFIFQYYREEENGRGNFPPRFSGLQFPNYSSELNVNALELDDSALYLCASSFGSRVANEQFFGPGTRLTVL.

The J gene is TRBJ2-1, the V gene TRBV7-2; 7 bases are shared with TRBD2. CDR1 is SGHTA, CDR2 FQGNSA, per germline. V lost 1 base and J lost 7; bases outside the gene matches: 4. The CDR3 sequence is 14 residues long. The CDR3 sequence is CASSLERGINEQFF. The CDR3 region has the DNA TGTGCCAGCAGCTTAGAGCGGGGAATAAATGAGCAGTTCTTC.

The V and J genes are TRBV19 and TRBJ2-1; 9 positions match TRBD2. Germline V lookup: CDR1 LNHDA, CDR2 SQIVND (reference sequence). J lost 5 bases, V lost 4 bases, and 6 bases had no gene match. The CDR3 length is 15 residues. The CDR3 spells CASSTVLAGNNEQFF. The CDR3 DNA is TGTGCCAGTAGTACAGTCCTAGCGGGAAACAATGAGCAGTTCTTC.

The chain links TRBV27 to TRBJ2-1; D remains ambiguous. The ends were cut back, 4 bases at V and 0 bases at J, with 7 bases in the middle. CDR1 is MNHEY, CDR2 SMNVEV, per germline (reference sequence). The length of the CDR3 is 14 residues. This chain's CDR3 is CASSYQNSYNEQFF. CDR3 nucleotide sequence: TGTGCCAGCAGTTATCAGAACTCCTACAATGAGCAGTTCTTC.

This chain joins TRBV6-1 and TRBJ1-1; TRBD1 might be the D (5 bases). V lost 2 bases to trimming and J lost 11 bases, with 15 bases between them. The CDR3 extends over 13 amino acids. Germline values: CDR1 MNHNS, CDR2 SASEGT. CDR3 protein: CASSERPGQGAFF. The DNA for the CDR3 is TGTGCCAGCAGTGAACGCCCAGGGCAGGGTGCTTTCTTT.

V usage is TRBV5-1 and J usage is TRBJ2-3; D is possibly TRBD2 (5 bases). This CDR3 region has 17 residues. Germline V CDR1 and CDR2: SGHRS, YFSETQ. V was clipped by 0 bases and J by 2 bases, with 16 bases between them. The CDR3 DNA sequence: TGCGCCAGCAGCTTGGGCCTTCGGAGCGGCCTCACAGATACGCAGTATTTT. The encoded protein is CASSLGLRSGLTDTQYF.

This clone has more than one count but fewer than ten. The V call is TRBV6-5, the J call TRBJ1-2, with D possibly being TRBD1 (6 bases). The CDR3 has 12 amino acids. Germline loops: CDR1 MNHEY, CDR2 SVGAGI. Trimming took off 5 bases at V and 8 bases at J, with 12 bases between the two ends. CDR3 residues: CASSPGVRGYTF. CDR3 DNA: TGTGCCAGCAGTCCAGGGGTCCGAGGCTACACCTTC.

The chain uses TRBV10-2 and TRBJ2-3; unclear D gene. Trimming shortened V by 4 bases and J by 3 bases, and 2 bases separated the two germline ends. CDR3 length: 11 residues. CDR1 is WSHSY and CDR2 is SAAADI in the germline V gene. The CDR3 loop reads CASSVTDTQYF. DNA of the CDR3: TGCGCCAGCAGTGTAACAGATACGCAGTATTTT.

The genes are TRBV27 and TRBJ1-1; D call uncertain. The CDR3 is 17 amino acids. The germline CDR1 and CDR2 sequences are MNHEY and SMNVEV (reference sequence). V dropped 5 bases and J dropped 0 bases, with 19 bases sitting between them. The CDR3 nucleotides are TGTGCCAGCAGTCCGACGTCGACTCACACCATGAACACTGAAGCTTTCTTT. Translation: CASSPTSTHTMNTEAFF.

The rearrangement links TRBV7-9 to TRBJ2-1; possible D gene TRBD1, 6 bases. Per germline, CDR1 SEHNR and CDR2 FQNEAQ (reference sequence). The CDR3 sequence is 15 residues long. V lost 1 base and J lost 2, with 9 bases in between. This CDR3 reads CASSLDRVTYNEQFF. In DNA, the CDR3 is TGTGCCAGCAGCTTAGACAGGGTAACCTACAATGAGCAGTTCTTC.

The CDR3 DNA sequence: TGTGCCAGCTCACCACCGGTGACAGGCTATGGCTACACCTTC. It codes for CASSPPVTGYGYTF. The chain combines TRBV18 with TRBJ1-2; possibly TRBD1 for D (6 bases). The CDR3 sequence is 14 residues long. The germline V gene encodes CDR1 KGHSH and CDR2 LQKENI. V was pared by 0 bases and J by 4 bases, with 9 bases between.

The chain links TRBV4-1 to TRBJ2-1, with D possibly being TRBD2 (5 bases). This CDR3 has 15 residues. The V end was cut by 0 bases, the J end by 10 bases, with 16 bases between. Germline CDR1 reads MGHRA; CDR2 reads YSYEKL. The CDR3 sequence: CASSQDSRESWEQFF. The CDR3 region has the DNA TGCGCCAGCAGCCAAGATAGCCGGGAAAGCTGGGAGCAGTTCTTC.

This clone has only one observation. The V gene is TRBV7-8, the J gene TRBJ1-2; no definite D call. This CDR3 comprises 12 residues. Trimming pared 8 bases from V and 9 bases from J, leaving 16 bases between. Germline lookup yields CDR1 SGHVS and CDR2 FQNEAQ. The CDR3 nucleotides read TGTGCCAGCCAAGTTTTGATAGTGCGCTACACCTTC. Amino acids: CASQVLIVRYTF.